The rows below give T cell receptor beta chains drawn from one sample of a study of persistence of HIV-infected CD4 T cells. The method was immunoSEQ multiplex PCR; TCRdb's version includes in-frame clones alone and lacks a portion of them. The sample shows roughly 35,000 clones, roughly 89% of them seen only once. Their target antigens are unknown. The sequenced sample was CD4+ T cells sorted from PBMCs after roughly 18-hour stimulation, obtained from a patient who received antiretroviral therapy. Source of these receptors: an adult man with HIV who was CMV-seropositive. Each CDR3 is given with its conserved first and last residue. A D gene is named only where the DNA matches it firmly. Size tells how often a clone was seen (once, few, many) or the class of an expanded clone, and some rows leave it out.

d_call | j_call | clone_size | v_call | cdr3_aa | cdr3_nt
TRBD1 | TRBJ1-5 | - | TRBV10-3 | CAISVQGAGQPQHF | TGTGCCATCAGTGTTCAGGGGGCAGGTCAGCCCCAGCATTTT
- | TRBJ2-7 | - | TRBV5-4 | CASYRQAARGEQYF | TGTGCCAGCTACAGACAGGCCGCAAGGGGGGAGCAGTACTTC
TRBD2 | TRBJ2-7 | - | TRBV2 | CASSGGLAYAYEQYF | TGTGCCAGCAGCGGAGGACTAGCTTATGCCTACGAGCAGTACTTC
TRBD1 | TRBJ2-5 | - | TRBV11-2 | CASSLLSGQAQETQYF | TGTGCCAGCAGCTTACTTTCGGGACAGGCCCAAGAGACCCAGTACTTC
TRBD1 | TRBJ1-2 | - | TRBV30 | CAWSIRTGVEYTF | TGTGCCTGGAGTATCAGGACAGGGGTGGAGTACACCTTC
TRBD2 | TRBJ2-3 | - | TRBV10-3 | CAIKERGSTDTQYF | TGTGCCATCAAAGAGCGGGGTAGCACAGATACGCAGTATTTT
- | TRBJ1-2 | - | TRBV18 | CASSPQSQGGYGYTF | TGTGCCAGCTCACCCCAAAGTCAGGGCGGCTATGGCTACACCTTC
- | TRBJ1-5 | - | TRBV30 | CAWSVQSNQPQHF | TGTGCCTGGAGTGTACAGAGCAATCAGCCCCAGCATTTT
TRBD2 | TRBJ2-5 | - | TRBV5-4 | CASSYPGTRETQYF | TGTGCCAGCAGCTACCCCGGGACTAGGGAGACCCAGTACTTC
- | TRBJ2-7 | - | TRBV7-3 | CASSRSGGAYEQYF | TGTGCCAGCAGCCGCTCAGGGGGGGCTTACGAGCAGTACTTC
TRBD1 | TRBJ1-5 | few | TRBV7-9 | CASSSIQGAGNQPQHF | TGTGCCAGCAGCTCGATACAGGGGGCGGGCAATCAGCCCCAGCATTTT
- | TRBJ2-2 | once | TRBV5-1 | CASSLGTERAGELFF | TGCGCCAGCAGCTTGGGGACAGAACGGGCCGGGGAGCTGTTTTTT
- | TRBJ2-7 | - | TRBV27 | CASSPQGSHSYEQYF | TGTGCCAGCAGCCCCCAGGGGTCCCACTCCTACGAGCAGTACTTC
TRBD2 | TRBJ2-1 | once | TRBV10-3 | CAISATSGRDEQFF | TGTGCCATCAGTGCAACTAGCGGGAGAGATGAGCAGTTCTTC
- | TRBJ2-7 | - | TRBV5-1 | CASSLFGLREQYF | TGCGCCAGCAGCTTGTTCGGGCTTAGGGAGCAGTACTTC
- | TRBJ2-5 | - | TRBV2 | CASTEGETQYF | TGTGCCAGCACAGAGGGAGAGACCCAGTACTTC
TRBD2 | TRBJ2-1 | - | TRBV6-5 | CASSSGLAGEQFF | TGTGCCAGCAGTTCCGGACTAGCGGGGGAGCAGTTCTTC
TRBD1 | TRBJ2-7 | - | TRBV7-2 | CASSFWDRGRVNEQYF | TGTGCCAGCAGCTTTTGGGACAGGGGGCGCGTCAACGAGCAGTACTTC
TRBD1 | TRBJ1-2 | - | TRBV29-1 | CSAAQTGNGYTF | TGCAGCGCAGCGCAGACAGGGAATGGCTACACCTTC
TRBD2 | TRBJ2-1 | - | TRBV7-2 | CASSPSGGWGNEQFF | TGTGCCAGCAGCCCTAGCGGGGGGTGGGGCAATGAGCAGTTCTTC
- | TRBJ2-1 | - | TRBV5-1 | CASSPGLGNEQFF | TGCGCCAGCAGCCCGGGATTGGGCAATGAGCAGTTCTTC
TRBD2 | TRBJ2-5 | - | TRBV19 | CASSIRRGGFQYF | TGTGCCAGTAGTATAAGGCGGGGGGGCTTCCAGTACTTC
- | TRBJ2-1 | - | TRBV3-1/TRBV3-2 | CASSPPDRHYNEQFF | TGTGCCAGCAGCCCTCCGGACAGACACTACAATGAGCAGTTCTTC
- | TRBJ1-1 | - | TRBV5-1 | CASSFEGVTTEAFF | TGCGCCAGCAGCTTTGAGGGGGTAACCACTGAAGCTTTCTTT
- | TRBJ2-5 | - | TRBV6-5 | CASSYGAGVRETQYF | TGTGCCAGCAGTTACGGGGCCGGGGTAAGGGAGACCCAGTACTTC
TRBD2 | TRBJ2-5 | - | TRBV5-5 | CASSWGTSGRGTQYF | TGTGCCAGCAGCTGGGGGACTAGCGGGAGGGGGACCCAGTACTTC
TRBD1 | TRBJ2-2 | - | TRBV11-3 | CASSFAQGKLGGGELFF | TGTGCCAGCAGCTTCGCACAGGGGAAACTCGGTGGCGGGGAGCTGTTTTTT
TRBD1 | TRBJ2-2 | - | TRBV27 | CASRTGFNTGELFF | TGTGCCAGCAGGACAGGGTTTAACACCGGGGAGCTGTTTTTT
TRBD1 | TRBJ2-7 | - | TRBV5-1 | CASSLNYGTAYSYEQYF | TGCGCCAGCAGCTTAAACTACGGGACAGCCTACTCCTACGAGCAGTACTTC
- | TRBJ1-3 | - | TRBV5-1 | CASSEDGGNTIYF | TGCGCCAGCAGCGAGGACGGTGGAAACACCATATATTTT
- | TRBJ2-5 | once | TRBV9 | CASSVTPRAETQYF | TGTGCCAGCAGCGTTACCCCCAGAGCGGAGACCCAGTACTTC
- | TRBJ2-7 | - | TRBV7-3 | CASSSHTNREQYF | TGTGCCAGCAGCTCCCATACGAACCGGGAGCAGTACTTC
- | TRBJ1-3 | - | TRBV6-2/TRBV6-3 | CASSRPGTNTIYF | TGTGCCAGCAGTCGACCAGGGACGAACACCATATATTTT
- | TRBJ1-5 | - | TRBV7-8 | CASSLQGSNQPQHF | TGTGCCAGCAGCTTACAGGGATCTAATCAGCCCCAGCATTTT
TRBD1 | TRBJ1-3 | - | TRBV7-4 | CASSLRLRGGVRGPGNTIYF | TGTGCCAGCAGCTTACGGCTGCGGGGCGGTGTCAGGGGGCCTGGAAACACCATATATTTT
- | TRBJ2-7 | - | TRBV30 | CAWSGPGGYEQYF | TGTGCCTGGAGTGGACCAGGTGGCTACGAGCAGTACTTC
TRBD1 | TRBJ1-1 | - | TRBV5-1 | CASSSGQGGTEAFF | TGCGCCAGCAGCTCGGGACAGGGGGGTACTGAAGCTTTCTTT
TRBD1 | TRBJ2-3 | - | TRBV19 | CASSRDRGGGTDTQYF | TGTGCCAGTTCCCGGGACAGGGGAGGGGGCACAGATACGCAGTATTTT
- | TRBJ1-1 | few | TRBV6-5 | CASLGRVNTEAFF | TGTGCCAGCCTGGGCAGAGTGAACACTGAAGCTTTCTTT
TRBD1 | TRBJ2-1 | - | TRBV18 | CASSPPRDRDYNEQFF | TGTGCCAGCTCACCACCACGGGACAGGGACTACAATGAGCAGTTCTTC
- | TRBJ1-1 | - | TRBV6-5 | CASSRESGAFF | TGTGCCAGCAGCAGGGAAAGTGGGGCTTTCTTT
- | TRBJ1-1 | once | TRBV29-1 | CSPWGGGGTEAFF | TGCAGCCCTTGGGGGGGCGGAGGTACTGAAGCTTTCTTT
- | TRBJ1-1 | - | TRBV14 | CASSPPGLDTEAFF | TGTGCCAGCAGCCCACCAGGTTTGGACACTGAAGCTTTCTTT
- | TRBJ1-3 | - | TRBV7-9 | CASSLMGGVSGNTIYF | TGTGCCAGCAGCCTTATGGGGGGTGTCTCTGGAAACACCATATATTTT
- | TRBJ1-1 | - | TRBV30 | CASASNTDTEAFF | TGTGCCTCGGCGTCTAATACGGACACTGAAGCTTTCTTT